The clone carrying this TCR beta chain appeared a few times. Its antigen is unidentified. The record originates from a study of T cell repertoires in cytomegalovirus infection. Study at large: Well-studied HLA-B-restricted epitopes and recently identified HLA-C-restricted epitopes of CMV were both used in the study.

Notes on the study in general: Adding up the frequency of public TCR beta families identified people who carried CMV plus the relevant HLA.

The germline CDR1 and CDR2 sequences are ENHRY and SYGVKD. Trimming shortened V by 2 bases and J by 4 bases, and 11 bases separated the two germline ends. The CDR3 extends over 15 amino acids. In TCRdb, the reads were re-called with MiXCR into one record per CDR3 protein. The table lists more than 250,000 distinct CDR3 sequences, around a quarter of them singletons. The V and J genes are TRBV10-3 and TRBJ2-2, with D perhaps matching TRBD2 (5 bases). Sequenced material: cultured PBMCs, taken from culture after CMV antigen stimulation. The sequence derives from a human donor in good health (CMV status not recorded). Some clones in this sample may be carry-over from other donors' samples. The CDR3 DNA reads TGTGCCATCAGTGAGACTAGTAGTGGCACCGGGGAGCTGTTTTTT. Translating it yields CAISETSSGTGELFF.